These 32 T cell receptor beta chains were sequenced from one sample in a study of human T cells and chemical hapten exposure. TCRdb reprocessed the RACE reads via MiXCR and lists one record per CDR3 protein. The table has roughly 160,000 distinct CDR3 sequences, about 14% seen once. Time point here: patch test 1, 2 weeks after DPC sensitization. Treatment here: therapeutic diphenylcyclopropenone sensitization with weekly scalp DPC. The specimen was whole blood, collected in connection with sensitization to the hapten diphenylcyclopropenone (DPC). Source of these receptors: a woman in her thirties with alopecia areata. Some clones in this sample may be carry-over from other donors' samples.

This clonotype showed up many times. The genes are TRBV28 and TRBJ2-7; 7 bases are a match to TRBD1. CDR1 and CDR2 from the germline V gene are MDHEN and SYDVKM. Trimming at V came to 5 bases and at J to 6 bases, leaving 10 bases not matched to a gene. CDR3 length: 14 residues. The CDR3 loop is CASSPSSTGPEQYF. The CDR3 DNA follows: TGTGCCAGCAGTCCCTCCTCGACAGGGCCCGAGCAGTACTTC.

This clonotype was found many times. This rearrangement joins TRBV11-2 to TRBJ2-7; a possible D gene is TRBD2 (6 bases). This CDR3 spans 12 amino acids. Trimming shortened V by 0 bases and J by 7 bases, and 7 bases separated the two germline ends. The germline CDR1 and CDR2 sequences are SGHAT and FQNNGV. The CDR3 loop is CASSLEGREQYF. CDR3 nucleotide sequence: TGTGCCAGCAGCTTAGAAGGGAGGGAGCAGTACTTC.

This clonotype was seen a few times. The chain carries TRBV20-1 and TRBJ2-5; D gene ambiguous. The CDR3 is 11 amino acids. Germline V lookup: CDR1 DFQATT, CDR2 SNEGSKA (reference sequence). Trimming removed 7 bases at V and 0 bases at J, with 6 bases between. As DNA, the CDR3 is TGCAGTGGGACCCACCAAGAGACCCAGTACTTC. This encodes CSGTHQETQYF.

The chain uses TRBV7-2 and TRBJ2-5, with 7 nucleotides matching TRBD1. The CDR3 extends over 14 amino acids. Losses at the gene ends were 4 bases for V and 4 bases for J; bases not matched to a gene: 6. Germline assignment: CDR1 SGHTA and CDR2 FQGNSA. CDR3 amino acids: CASSSTGIGETQYF. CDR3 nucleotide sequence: TGTGCCAGCAGCTCGACAGGGATCGGAGAGACCCAGTACTTC.

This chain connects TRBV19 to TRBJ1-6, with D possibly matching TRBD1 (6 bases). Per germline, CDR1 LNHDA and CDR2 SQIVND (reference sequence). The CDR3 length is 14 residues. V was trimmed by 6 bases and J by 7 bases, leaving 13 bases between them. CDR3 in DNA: TGTGCCAGTAGCCCTCGGGGGCCGAATTCACCCCTCCACTTT. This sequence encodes CASSPRGPNSPLHF.

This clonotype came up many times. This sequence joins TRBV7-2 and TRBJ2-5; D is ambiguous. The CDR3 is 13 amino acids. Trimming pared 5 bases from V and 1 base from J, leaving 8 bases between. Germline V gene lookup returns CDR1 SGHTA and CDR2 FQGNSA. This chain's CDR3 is CASSTLAQETQYF. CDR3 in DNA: TGTGCCAGCAGCACGCTGGCCCAAGAGACCCAGTACTTC.

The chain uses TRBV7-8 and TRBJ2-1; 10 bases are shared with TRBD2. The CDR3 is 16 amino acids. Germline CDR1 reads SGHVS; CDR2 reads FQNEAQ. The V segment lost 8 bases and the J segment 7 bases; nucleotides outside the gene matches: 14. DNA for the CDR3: TGTGCCAGCCAAAAACGGCTAGCGGGGGTTGGGAATGAGCAGTTCTTC. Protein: CASQKRLAGVGNEQFF. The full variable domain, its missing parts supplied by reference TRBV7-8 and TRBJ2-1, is GAGVSQSPRYKVAKRGQDVALRCDPISGHVSLFWYQQALGQGPEFLTYFQNEAQLDKSGLPSDRFFAERPEGSVSTLKIQRTQQEDSAVYLCASQKRLAGVGNEQFFGPGTRLTVL.

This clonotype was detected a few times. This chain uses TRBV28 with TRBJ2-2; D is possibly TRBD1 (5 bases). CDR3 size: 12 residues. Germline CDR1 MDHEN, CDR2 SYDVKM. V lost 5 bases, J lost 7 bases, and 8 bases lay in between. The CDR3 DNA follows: TGTGCCAGCAGTCCCCAGGGCGGGGAGCTGTTTTTT. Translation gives CASSPQGGELFF.

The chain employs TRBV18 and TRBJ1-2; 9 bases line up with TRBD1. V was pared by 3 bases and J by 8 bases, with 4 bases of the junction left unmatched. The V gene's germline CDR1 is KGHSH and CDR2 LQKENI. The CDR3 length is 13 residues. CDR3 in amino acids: CASSPLDRGGYTF. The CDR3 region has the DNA TGTGCCAGCTCACCCTTGGACAGGGGCGGCTACACCTTC.

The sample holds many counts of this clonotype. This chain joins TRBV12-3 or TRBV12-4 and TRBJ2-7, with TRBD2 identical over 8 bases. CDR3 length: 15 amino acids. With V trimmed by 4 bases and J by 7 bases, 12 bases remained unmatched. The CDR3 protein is CASSSSLAEMGEQYF. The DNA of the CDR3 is TGTGCCAGCAGTTCGTCACTAGCGGAAATGGGGGAGCAGTACTTC.

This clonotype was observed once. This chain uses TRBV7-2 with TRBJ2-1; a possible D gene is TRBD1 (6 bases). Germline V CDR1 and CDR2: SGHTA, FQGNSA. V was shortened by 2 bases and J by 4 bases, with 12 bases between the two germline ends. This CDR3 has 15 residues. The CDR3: CASSLLSQGYNEQFF. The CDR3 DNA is TGTGCCAGCAGCTTATTATCCCAGGGGTACAATGAGCAGTTCTTC.

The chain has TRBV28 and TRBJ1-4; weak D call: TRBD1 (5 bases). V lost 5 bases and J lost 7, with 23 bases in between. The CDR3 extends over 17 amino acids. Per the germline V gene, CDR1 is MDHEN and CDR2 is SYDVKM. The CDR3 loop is CASSPRPRGGESEKLFF. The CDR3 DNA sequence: TGTGCCAGCAGTCCCCGGCCACGCGGGGGGGAGAGTGAAAAACTGTTTTTT.

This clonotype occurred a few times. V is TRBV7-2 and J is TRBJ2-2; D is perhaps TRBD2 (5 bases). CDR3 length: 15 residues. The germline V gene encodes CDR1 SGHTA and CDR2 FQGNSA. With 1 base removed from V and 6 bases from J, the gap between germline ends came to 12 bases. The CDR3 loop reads CASSLGRFTPGELFF. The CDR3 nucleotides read TGTGCCAGCAGCTTAGGGAGGTTTACGCCCGGGGAGCTGTTTTTT.

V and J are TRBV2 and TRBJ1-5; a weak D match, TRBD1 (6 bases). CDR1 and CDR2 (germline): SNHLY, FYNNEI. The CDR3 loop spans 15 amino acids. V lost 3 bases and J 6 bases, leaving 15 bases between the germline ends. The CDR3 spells CASSDAGQPRQPQHF. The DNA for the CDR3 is TGTGCCAGCAGTGACGCCGGACAGCCGCGTCAGCCCCAGCATTTT. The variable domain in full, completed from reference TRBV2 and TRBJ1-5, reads EPEVTQTPSHQVTQMGQEVILRCVPISNHLYFYWYRQILGQKVEFLVSFYNNEISEKSEIFDDQFSVERPDGSNFTLKIRSTKLEDSAMYFCASSDAGQPRQPQHFGDGTRLSIL.

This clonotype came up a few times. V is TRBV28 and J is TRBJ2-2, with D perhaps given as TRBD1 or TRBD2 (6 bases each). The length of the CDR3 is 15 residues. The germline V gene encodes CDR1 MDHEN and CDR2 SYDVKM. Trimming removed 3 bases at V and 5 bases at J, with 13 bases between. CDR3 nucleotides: TGTGCCAGCAGTTTCGGGGGCCTAAGAACCGGGGAGCTGTTTTTT. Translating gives CASSFGGLRTGELFF. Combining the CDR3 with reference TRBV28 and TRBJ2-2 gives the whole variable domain DVKVTQSSRYLVKRTGEKVFLECVQDMDHENMFWYRQDPGLGLRLIYFSYDVKMKEKGDIPEGYSVSREKKERFSLILESASTNQTSMYLCASSFGGLRTGELFFGEGSRLTVL.

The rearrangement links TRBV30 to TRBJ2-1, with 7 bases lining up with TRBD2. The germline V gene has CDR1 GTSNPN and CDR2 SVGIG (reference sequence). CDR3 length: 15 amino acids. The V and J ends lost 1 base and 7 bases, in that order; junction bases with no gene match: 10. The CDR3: CAWSAYGLVNNEQFF. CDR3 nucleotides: TGTGCCTGGAGTGCGTATGGACTAGTAAATAATGAGCAGTTCTTC.

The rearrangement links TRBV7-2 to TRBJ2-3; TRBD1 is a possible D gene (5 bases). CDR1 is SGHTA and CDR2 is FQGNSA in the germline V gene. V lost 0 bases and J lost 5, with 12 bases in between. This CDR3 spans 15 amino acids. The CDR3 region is CASSLAGQGKDTQYF. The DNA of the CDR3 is TGTGCCAGCAGCTTAGCTGGCCAGGGAAAAGATACGCAGTATTTT.

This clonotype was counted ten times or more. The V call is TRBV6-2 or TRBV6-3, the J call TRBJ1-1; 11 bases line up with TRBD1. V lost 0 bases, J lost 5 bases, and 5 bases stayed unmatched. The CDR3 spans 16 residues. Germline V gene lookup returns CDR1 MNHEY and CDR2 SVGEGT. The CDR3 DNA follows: TGTGCCAGCAGTTACTCTCGGACAGGGGGCGCGACTGAAGCTTTCTTT. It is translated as CASSYSRTGGATEAFF.

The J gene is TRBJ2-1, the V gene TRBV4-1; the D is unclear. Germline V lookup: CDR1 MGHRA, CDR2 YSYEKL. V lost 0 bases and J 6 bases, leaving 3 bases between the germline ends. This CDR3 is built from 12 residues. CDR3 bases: TGCGCCAGCAGCCAAGAGAGCAATGAGCAGTTCTTC. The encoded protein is CASSQESNEQFF.

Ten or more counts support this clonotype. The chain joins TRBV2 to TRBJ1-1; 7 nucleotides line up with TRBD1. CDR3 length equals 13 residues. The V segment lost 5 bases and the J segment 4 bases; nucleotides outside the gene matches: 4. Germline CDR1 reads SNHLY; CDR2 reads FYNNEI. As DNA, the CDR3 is TGTGCCAGCAGTCCCCGGACAGGCACTGAAGCTTTCTTT. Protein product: CASSPRTGTEAFF.

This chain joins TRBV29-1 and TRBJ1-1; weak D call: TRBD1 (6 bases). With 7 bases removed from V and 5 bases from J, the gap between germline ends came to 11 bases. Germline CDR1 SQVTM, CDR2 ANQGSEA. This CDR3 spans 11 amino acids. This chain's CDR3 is CSATGQTEAFF. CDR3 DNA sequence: TGCAGCGCCACAGGGCAAACTGAAGCTTTCTTT.

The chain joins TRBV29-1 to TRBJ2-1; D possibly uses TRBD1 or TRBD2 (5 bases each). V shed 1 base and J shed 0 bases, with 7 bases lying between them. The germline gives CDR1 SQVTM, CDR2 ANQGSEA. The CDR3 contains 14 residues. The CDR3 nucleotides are TGCAGCGTTGAAGGGGGGAGCTCCTACAATGAGCAGTTCTTC. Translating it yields CSVEGGSSYNEQFF.

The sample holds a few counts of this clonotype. Here the CDR3 DNA reads TGTGCCAGCAGCCAAGTGGGCGGGGAGCTGTTTTTT. This codes for CASSQVGGELFF. The J gene is TRBJ2-2, the V gene TRBV3-1, with no clear D. The CDR3 runs to 12 residues. From germline, CDR1 is LGHDT and CDR2 YNNKEL (reference sequence). V lost 1 base, J lost 7 bases, and 4 bases lay in between.

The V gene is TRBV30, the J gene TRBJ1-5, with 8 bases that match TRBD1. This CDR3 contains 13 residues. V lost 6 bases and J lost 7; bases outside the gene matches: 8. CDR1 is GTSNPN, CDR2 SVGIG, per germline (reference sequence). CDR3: CACGQGSKQPQHF. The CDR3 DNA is TGTGCCTGCGGACAGGGATCGAAACAGCCCCAGCATTTT.

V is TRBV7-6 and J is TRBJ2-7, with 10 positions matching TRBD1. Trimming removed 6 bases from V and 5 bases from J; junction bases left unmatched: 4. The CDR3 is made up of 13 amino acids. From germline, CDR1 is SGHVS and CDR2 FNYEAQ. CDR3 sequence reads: CASRPGQGNEQYF. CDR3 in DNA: TGTGCCAGCAGGCCGGGACAGGGGAACGAGCAGTACTTC.

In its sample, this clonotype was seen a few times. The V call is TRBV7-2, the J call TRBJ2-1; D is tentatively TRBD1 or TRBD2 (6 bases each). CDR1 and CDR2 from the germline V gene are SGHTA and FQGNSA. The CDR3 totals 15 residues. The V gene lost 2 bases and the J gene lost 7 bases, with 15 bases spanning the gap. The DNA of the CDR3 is TGTGCCAGCAGCTTATGGGGGGCCTTCTCAAATGAGCAGTTCTTC. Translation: CASSLWGAFSNEQFF.

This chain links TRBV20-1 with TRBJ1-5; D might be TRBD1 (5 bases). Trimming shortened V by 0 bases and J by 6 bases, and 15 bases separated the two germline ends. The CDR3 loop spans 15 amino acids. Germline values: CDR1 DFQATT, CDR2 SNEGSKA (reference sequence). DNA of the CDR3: TGCAGTGCTAGAGATCGTCGTACAGGCGGTCAGCCCCAGCATTTT. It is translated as CSARDRRTGGQPQHF.

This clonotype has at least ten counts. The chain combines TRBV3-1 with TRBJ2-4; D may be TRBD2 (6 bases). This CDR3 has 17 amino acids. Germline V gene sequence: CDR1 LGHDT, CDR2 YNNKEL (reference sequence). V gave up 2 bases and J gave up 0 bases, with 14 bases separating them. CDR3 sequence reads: CASSQRSSGLAKNIQYF. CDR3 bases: TGTGCCAGCAGCCAACGCAGTAGCGGATTAGCCAAAAACATTCAGTACTTC. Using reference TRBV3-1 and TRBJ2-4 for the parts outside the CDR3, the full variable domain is DTAVSQTPKYLVTQMGNDKSIKCEQNLGHDTMYWYKQDSKKFLKIMFSYNNKELIINETVPNRFSPKSPDKAHLNLHINSLELGDSAVYFCASSQRSSGLAKNIQYFGAGTRLSVL.

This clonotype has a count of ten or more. In DNA, the CDR3 is TGTGCCAGCAGCTTAGCGGCCGGGACAGAACCAGAGACCCAGTACTTC. Amino acid sequence: CASSLAAGTEPETQYF. V and J are TRBV7-6 and TRBJ2-5, with TRBD1 identical over 7 bases. The CDR3 spans 16 residues. J was trimmed by 4 bases and V by 0 bases; bases with no gene match: 8. Germline CDR1 reads SGHVS; CDR2 reads FNYEAQ. Together with reference TRBV7-6 and TRBJ2-5, the CDR3 gives the full variable domain: GAGVSQSPRYKVTKRGQDVALRCDPISGHVSLYWYRQALGQGPEFLTYFNYEAQQDKSGLPNDRFSAERPEGSISTLTIQRTEQRDSAMYRCASSLAAGTEPETQYFGPGTRLLVL.

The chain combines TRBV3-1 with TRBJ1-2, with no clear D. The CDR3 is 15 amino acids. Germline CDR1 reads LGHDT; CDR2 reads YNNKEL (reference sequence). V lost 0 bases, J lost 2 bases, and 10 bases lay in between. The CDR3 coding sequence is TGTGCCAGCAGCCAAGATCTTGGAACCAACTATGGCTACACCTTC. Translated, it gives CASSQDLGTNYGYTF.

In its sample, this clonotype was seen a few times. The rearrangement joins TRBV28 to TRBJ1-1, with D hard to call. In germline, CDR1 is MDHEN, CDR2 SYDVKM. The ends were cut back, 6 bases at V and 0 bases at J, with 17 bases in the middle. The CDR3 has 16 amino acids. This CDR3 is CASSLDDLVLNTEAFF. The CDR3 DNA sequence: TGTGCCAGCAGCCTGGATGACCTAGTTTTGAACACTGAAGCTTTCTTT.

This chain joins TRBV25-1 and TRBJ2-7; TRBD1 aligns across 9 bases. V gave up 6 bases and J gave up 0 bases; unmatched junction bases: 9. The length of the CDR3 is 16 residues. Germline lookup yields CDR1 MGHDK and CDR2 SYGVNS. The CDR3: CASRGRPGQGSYEQYF. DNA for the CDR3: TGTGCCAGCAGGGGACGCCCGGGACAGGGCTCCTACGAGCAGTACTTC.